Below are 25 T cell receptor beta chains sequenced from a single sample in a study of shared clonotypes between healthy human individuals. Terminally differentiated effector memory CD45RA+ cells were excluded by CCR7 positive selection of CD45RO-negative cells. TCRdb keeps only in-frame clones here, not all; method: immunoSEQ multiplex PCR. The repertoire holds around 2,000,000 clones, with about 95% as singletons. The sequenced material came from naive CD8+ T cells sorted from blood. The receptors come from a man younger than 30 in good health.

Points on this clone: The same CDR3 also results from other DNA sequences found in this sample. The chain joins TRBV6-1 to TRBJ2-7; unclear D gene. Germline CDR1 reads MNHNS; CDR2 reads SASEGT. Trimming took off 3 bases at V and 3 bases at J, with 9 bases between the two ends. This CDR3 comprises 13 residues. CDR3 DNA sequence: TGTGCCAGCAGTGAGGGTCTGGACTACGAGCAGTACTTC. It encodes CASSEGLDYEQYF.

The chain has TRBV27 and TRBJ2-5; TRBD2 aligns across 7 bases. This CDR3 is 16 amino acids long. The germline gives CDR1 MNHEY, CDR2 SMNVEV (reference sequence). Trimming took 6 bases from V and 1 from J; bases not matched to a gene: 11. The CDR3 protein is CASSEGGLAAQETQYF. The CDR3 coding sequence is TGTGCCAGCAGCGAAGGCGGCCTAGCGGCCCAAGAGACCCAGTACTTC.

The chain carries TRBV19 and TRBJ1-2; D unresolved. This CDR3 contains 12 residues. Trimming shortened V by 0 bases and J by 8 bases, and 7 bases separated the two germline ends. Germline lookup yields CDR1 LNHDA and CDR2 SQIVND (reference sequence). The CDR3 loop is CASSIDRGGYTF. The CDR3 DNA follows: TGTGCCAGTAGTATAGATCGTGGGGGCTACACCTTC. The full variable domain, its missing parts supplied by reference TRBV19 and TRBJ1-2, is DGGITQSPKYLFRKEGQNVTLSCEQNLNHDAMYWYRQDPGQGLRLIYYSQIVNDFQKGDIAEGYSVSREKKESFPLTVTSAQKNPTAFYLCASSIDRGGYTFGSGTRLTVV.

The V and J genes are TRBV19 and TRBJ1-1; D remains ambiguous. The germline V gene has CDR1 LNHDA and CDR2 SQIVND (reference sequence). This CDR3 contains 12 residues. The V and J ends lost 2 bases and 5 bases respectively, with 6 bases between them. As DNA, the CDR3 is TGTGCCAGTAGTATAAGTCCAACTGAAGCTTTCTTT. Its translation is CASSISPTEAFF.

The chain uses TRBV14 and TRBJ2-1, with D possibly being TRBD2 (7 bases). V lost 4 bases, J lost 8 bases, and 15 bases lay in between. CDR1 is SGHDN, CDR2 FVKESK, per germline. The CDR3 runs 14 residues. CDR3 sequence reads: CASSPLRGADEQFF. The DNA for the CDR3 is TGTGCCAGCAGCCCCCTCCGGGGGGCCGATGAGCAGTTCTTC.

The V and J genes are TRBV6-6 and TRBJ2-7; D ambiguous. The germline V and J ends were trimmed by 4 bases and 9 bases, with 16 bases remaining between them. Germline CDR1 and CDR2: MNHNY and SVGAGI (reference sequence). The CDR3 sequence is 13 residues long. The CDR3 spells CASSSTGVRGQYF. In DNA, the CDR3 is TGTGCCAGCAGTTCTACTGGGGTACGTGGGCAGTACTTC.

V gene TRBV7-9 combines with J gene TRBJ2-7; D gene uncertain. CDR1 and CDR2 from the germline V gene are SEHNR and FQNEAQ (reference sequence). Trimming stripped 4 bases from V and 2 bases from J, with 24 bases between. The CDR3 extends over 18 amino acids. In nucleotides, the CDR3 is TGTGCCAGCAGCTCGACCTTCTCAACGGCGGATTTTACCTACGAGCAGTACTTC. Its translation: CASSSTFSTADFTYEQYF.

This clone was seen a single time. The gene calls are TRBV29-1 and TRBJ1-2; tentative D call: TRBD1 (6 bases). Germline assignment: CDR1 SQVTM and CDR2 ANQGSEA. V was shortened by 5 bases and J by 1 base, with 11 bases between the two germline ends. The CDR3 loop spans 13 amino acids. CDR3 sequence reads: CSVLDRSNYGYTF. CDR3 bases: TGCAGCGTTCTGGACAGAAGTAACTATGGCTACACCTTC.

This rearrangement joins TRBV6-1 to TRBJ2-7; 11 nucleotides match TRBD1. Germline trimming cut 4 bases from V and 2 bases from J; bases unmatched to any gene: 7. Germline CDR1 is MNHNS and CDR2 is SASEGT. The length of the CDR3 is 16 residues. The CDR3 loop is CASSGVGTGGTYEQYF. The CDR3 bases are TGTGCCAGCAGTGGCGTCGGGACAGGGGGGACCTACGAGCAGTACTTC.

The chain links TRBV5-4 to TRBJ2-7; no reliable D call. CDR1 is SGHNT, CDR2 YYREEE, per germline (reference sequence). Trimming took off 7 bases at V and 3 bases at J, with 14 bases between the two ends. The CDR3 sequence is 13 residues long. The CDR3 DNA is TGTGCCAGCCAATACCAGGACGGCTACGAGCAGTACTTC. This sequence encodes CASQYQDGYEQYF.

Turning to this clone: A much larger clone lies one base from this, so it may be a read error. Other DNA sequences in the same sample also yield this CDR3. The CDR3 DNA reads as TGTGCCAGCAGTTACGGACGGGGCTACGAGCAGTACTTC. It codes for CASSYGRGYEQYF. This chain links TRBV6-5 with TRBJ2-7, with D possibly TRBD2 on 5 matching bases. With 2 bases removed from V and 3 bases from J, the gap between germline ends came to 8 bases. The CDR3 has 13 amino acids. Germline V lookup: CDR1 MNHEY, CDR2 SVGAGI.

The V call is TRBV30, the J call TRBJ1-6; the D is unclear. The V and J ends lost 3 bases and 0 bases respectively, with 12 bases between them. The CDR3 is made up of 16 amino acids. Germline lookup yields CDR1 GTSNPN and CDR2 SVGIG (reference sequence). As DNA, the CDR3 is TGTGCCTGGAGACTTGATGCCAGCTCCTATAATTCACCCCTCCACTTT. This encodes CAWRLDASSYNSPLHF. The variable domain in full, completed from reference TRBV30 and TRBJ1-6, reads SQTIHQWPATLVQPVGSPLSLECTVEGTSNPNLYWYRQAAGRGLQLLFYSVGIGQISSEVPQNLSASRPQDRQFILSSKKLLLSDSGFYLCAWRLDASSYNSPLHFGNGTRLTVT.

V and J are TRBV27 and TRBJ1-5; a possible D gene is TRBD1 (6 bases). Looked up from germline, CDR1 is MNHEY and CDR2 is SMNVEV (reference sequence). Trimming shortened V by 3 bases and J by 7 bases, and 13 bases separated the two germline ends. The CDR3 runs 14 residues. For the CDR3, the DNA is TGTGCCAGCAGTTTCTCGGACAGTGGACAGCCCCAGCATTTT. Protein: CASSFSDSGQPQHF.

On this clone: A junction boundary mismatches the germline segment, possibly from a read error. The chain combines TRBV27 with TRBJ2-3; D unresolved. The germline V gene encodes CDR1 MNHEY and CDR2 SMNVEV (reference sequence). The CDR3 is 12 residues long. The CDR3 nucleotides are TGTGCCAGCGGTTTTCCCCAAGATACGCAGTATTTT. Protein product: CASGFPQDTQYF.

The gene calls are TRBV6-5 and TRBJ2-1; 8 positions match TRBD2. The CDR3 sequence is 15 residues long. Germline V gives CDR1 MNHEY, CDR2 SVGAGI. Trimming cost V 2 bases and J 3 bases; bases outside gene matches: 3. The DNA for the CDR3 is TGTGCCAGCAGTTACCGGGAGGGCCTCTACAATGAGCAGTTCTTC. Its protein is CASSYREGLYNEQFF.

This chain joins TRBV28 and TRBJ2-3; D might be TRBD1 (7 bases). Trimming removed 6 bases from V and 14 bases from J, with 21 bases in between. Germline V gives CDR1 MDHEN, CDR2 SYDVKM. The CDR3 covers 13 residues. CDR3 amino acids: CASRTNGGGEVYF. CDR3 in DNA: TGTGCCAGCAGGACCAACGGAGGGGGCGAGGTGTATTTT.

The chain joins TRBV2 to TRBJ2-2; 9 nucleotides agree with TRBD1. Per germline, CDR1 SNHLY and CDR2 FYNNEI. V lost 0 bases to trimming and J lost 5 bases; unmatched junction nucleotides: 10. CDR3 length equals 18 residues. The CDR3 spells CASSEALRDREGTGELFF. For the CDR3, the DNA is TGTGCCAGCAGTGAAGCGCTTCGGGACAGGGAGGGAACCGGGGAGCTGTTTTTT.

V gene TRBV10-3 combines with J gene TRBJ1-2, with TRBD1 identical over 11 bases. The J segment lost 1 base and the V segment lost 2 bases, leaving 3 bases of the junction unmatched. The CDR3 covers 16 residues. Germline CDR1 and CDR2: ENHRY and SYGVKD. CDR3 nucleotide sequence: TGTGCCATCAGTGAGCCAGGGACAGGGGGTAACTATGGCTACACCTTC. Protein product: CAISEPGTGGNYGYTF.

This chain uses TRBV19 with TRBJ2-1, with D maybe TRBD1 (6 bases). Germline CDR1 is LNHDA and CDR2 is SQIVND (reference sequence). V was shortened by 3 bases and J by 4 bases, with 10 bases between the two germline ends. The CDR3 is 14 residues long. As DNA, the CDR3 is TGTGCCAGTAGTATCCCGGGACATTACAATGAGCAGTTCTTC. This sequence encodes CASSIPGHYNEQFF.

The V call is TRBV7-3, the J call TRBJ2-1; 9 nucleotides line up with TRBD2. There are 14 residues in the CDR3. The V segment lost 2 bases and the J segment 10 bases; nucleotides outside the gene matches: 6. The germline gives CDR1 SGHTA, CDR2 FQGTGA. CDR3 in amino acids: CASSLLAGLNEQFF. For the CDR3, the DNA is TGTGCCAGCAGCTTACTAGCGGGGTTGAACGAGCAGTTCTTC.

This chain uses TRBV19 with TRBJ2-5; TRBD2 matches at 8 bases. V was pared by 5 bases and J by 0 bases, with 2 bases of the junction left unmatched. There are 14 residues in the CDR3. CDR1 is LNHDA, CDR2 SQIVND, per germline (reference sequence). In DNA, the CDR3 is TGTGCCAGTAGTCTAGCGGGCGACCAAGAGACCCAGTACTTC. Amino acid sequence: CASSLAGDQETQYF.

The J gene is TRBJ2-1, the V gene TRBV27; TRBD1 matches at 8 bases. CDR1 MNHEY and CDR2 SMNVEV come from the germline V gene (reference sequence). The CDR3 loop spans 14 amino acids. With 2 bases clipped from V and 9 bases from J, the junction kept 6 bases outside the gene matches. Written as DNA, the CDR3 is TGTGCCAGCAGTTTAGGAGACAGGGGATTTGAGCAGTTCTTC. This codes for CASSLGDRGFEQFF.

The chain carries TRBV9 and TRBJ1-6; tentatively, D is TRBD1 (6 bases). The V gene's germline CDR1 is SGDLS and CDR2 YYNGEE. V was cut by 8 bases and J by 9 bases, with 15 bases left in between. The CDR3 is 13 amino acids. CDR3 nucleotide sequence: TGTGCCAGTCGGGGGGCTCCTGGTTCACCCCTCCACTTT. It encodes CASRGAPGSPLHF. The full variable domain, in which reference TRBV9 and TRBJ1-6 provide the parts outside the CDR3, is DSGVTQTPKHLITATGQRVTLRCSPRSGDLSVYWYQQSLDQGLQFLIQYYNGEERAKGNILERFSAQQFPDLHSELNLSSLELGDSALYFCASRGAPGSPLHFGNGTRLTVT.

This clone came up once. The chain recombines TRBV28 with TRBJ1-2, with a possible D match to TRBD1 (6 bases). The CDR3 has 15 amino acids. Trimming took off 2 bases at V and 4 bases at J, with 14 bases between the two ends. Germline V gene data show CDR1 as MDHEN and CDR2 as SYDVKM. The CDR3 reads CASSLTGTISYGYTF. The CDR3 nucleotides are TGTGCCAGCAGTTTAACAGGGACAATTTCCTATGGCTACACCTTC.

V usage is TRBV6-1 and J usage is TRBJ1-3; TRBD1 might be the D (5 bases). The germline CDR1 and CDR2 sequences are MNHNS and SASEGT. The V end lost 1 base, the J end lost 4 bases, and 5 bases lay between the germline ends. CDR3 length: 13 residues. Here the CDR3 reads CASSEDRGNTIYF. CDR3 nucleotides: TGTGCCAGCAGTGAAGACAGGGGAAACACCATATATTTT.